Listed below are T cell receptor beta chains from one sample, sequenced in a study of naive and memory T cell subsets. MiXCR, applied by TCRdb to the UMI-ligation and nested PCR reads, yields one record per CDR3 protein. The sample shows about 80,000 distinct CDR3 sequences, roughly 13% of them seen only once. Material: central memory CD4+ T cells from blood. These TCRs come from a human donor in good health. The CDR3 runs from the conserved cysteine through the conserved F or W. A D gene is named only where the DNA matches it firmly. Rows give clone size only sometimes, using once, few, many, or a class for an expanded clone.

NA | NA | TRBJ2-3 | TRBV7-2 | CASSRNIDGAADSRTDTQYF | TGTGCCAGCAGCCGAAACATAGACGGGGCAGCGGACAGCCGCACAGATACGCAGTATTTT
many | NA | TRBJ2-1 | TRBV2 | CASSEGWAAYNEQFF | TGTGCCAGCAGTGAGGGCTGGGCCGCCTACAATGAGCAGTTCTTC
few | NA | TRBJ1-1 | TRBV5-1 | CASSLKRGNTEAFF | TGCGCCAGCAGCTTGAAGCGGGGGAACACTGAAGCTTTCTTT
many | NA | TRBJ2-1 | TRBV6-1 | CASSYADAGGIRNEQFF | TGTGCCAGCAGCTATGCCGACGCCGGGGGTATTCGAAATGAGCAGTTCTTC
NA | NA | TRBJ2-1 | TRBV20-1 | CSARAARRYNEQFF | TGCAGTGCTAGAGCAGCTCGCCGCTACAATGAGCAGTTCTTC
NA | NA | TRBJ1-5 | TRBV6-1 | CASSEYEGRNQPQHF | TGTGCCAGCAGTGAATACGAGGGTAGGAATCAGCCCCAGCATTTT
few | NA | TRBJ2-7 | TRBV6-6 | CATRPGGYEQYF | TGTGCCACTCGACCGGGCGGCTACGAGCAGTACTTC
NA | TRBD1 | TRBJ1-4 | TRBV30 | CAWSRQGANEKLFF | TGTGCCTGGAGTCGACAGGGGGCTAATGAAAAACTGTTTTTT
many | NA | TRBJ2-3 | TRBV28 | CASSSRHYTDTQYF | TGTGCCAGCAGTTCCAGACATTACACAGATACGCAGTATTTT
many | TRBD2 | TRBJ2-2 | TRBV11-2 | CASSHTSGSMVSGELFF | TGTGCCAGCAGCCATACTAGCGGGAGTATGGTTTCCGGGGAGCTGTTTTTT
many | NA | TRBJ2-7 | TRBV20-1 | CSAPNLELVREYF | TGCAGTGCCCCGAACCTGGAACTAGTTAGGGAGTACTTC
NA | NA | TRBJ2-3 | TRBV20-1 | CSARWGRGTDTQYF | TGCAGTGCTAGATGGGGCCGGGGCACAGATACGCAGTATTTT
many | TRBD2 | TRBJ2-7 | TRBV7-2 | CASSFTSGVSYEQYF | TGTGCCAGCAGCTTCACTAGCGGGGTCTCCTACGAGCAGTACTTC
many | NA | TRBJ2-1 | TRBV6-2/TRBV6-3 | CASREGGSYNEQFF | TGTGCCAGCAGGGAGGGGGGGTCCTACAATGAGCAGTTCTTC
many | NA | TRBJ1-6 | TRBV27 | CASSPGTANSPLHF | TGTGCCAGCAGTCCGGGGACCGCGAATTCACCCCTCCACTTT
few | TRBD1 | TRBJ2-7 | TRBV29-1 | CSVGGRQGNAYEQYF | TGCAGCGTTGGGGGTAGACAGGGAAACGCCTACGAGCAGTACTTC
NA | NA | TRBJ2-2 | TRBV6-6 | CASSPGTKNTGELFF | TGTGCCAGCAGTCCTGGGACCAAGAACACCGGGGAGCTGTTTTTT
NA | NA | TRBJ1-1 | TRBV11-2 | CASSLEIQGRAFF | TGTGCCAGCAGCTTAGAGATACAGGGTAGGGCTTTCTTT
few | NA | TRBJ1-3 | TRBV18 | CASSPQTGTTSGNTIYF | TGTGCCAGCTCACCACAGACCGGGACAACTTCTGGAAACACCATATATTTT
many | NA | TRBJ1-5 | TRBV20-1 | CSAVQGGNQPQHF | TGCAGTGCCGTCCAGGGTGGCAATCAGCCCCAGCATTTT
many | NA | TRBJ2-3 | TRBV5-6 | CASSRYGLEAVTDTQYF | TGTGCCAGCAGCCGCTATGGGCTGGAAGCCGTAACAGATACGCAGTATTTT
few | NA | TRBJ1-5 | TRBV11-2 | CASIPLPNQPQHF | TGTGCCAGCATCCCACTCCCTAATCAGCCCCAGCATTTT
many | NA | TRBJ2-7 | TRBV28 | CASSLHDSATEQYF | TGTGCCAGCAGTTTGCACGATAGCGCGACCGAGCAGTACTTC
NA | NA | TRBJ2-7 | TRBV20-1 | CSAYKTSYEQYF | TGCAGTGCTTATAAGACAAGCTACGAGCAGTACTTC
NA | NA | TRBJ1-3 | TRBV3-1 | CASSQVAAGNTIYF | TGTGCCAGCAGCCAAGTGGCAGCTGGAAACACCATATATTTT
few | NA | TRBJ1-2 | TRBV28 | CASRLAAGEGYTF | TGTGCCAGCAGATTGGCAGCAGGGGAAGGCTACACCTTC
medium-sized | TRBD2 | TRBJ2-7 | TRBV29-1 | CSVAGGNSYEQYF | TGCAGCGTGGCCGGGGGGAACTCCTACGAGCAGTACTTC
NA | TRBD1 | TRBJ1-2 | TRBV12-3/TRBV12-4 | CASSSPGPRTGTNGYTF | TGTGCCAGCAGCTCACCAGGTCCCCGGACAGGGACTAATGGCTACACCTTC
NA | TRBD1 | TRBJ2-2 | TRBV5-4 | CASSSRDRGQAGELFF | TGTGCCAGCAGCTCCCGGGACAGGGGTCAGGCCGGGGAGCTGTTTTTT
NA | TRBD1 | TRBJ1-2 | TRBV5-1 | CASSWDSKPYGYTF | TGCGCCAGCAGCTGGGACAGCAAACCCTATGGCTACACCTTC
many | TRBD1 | TRBJ2-4 | TRBV20-1 | CSARGIRERTGQLTKNIQYF | TGCAGTGCTAGAGGGATTCGTGAGAGGACAGGGCAGCTAACCAAAAACATTCAGTACTTC
few | NA | TRBJ2-5 | TRBV6-2/TRBV6-3 | CATDPGRQETQYF | TGTGCCACCGACCCGGGGCGACAAGAGACCCAGTACTTC
NA | NA | TRBJ2-4 | TRBV12-3/TRBV12-4 | CASSLAGRAENIQYF | TGTGCCAGCAGTTTAGCGGGCAGAGCCGAAAACATTCAGTACTTC
many | TRBD2 | TRBJ2-4 | TRBV6-5 | CASSYKAGGTKNIQYF | TGTGCCAGCAGTTACAAAGCGGGAGGAACCAAAAACATTCAGTACTTC
few | NA | TRBJ2-6 | TRBV12-3/TRBV12-4 | CASSGANVLTF | TGTGCCAGCTCGGGGGCCAACGTCCTGACTTTC
few | TRBD1 | TRBJ1-1 | TRBV6-5 | CASSTWTGGNTEAFF | TGTGCCAGCAGTACTTGGACAGGGGGGAACACTGAAGCTTTCTTT
NA | TRBD2 | TRBJ2-1 | TRBV5-1 | CASSSTSGGGGGEQFF | TGCGCCAGCAGCTCGACTAGCGGGGGAGGGGGCGGTGAGCAGTTCTTC
few | NA | TRBJ1-6 | TRBV10-3 | CAISAGGGDSPLHF | TGTGCCATCAGTGCTGGGGGCGGTGATTCACCCCTCCACTTT
NA | NA | TRBJ2-1 | TRBV11-2 | CASSLRTGSYNEQFF | TGTGCCAGCAGCTTAAGGACGGGATCATACAATGAGCAGTTCTTC
few | TRBD1 | TRBJ1-2 | TRBV29-1 | CSAGQGDNYGYTF | TGCAGCGCTGGACAGGGGGATAACTATGGCTACACCTTC
few | TRBD2 | TRBJ2-7 | TRBV6-5 | CASSRGGDTYEQYF | TGTGCCAGCAGCCGCGGGGGGGACACCTACGAGCAGTACTTC
once | TRBD2 | TRBJ2-3 | TRBV10-2 | CASSAGEGLADTQYF | TGCGCCAGCAGTGCTGGGGAGGGCCTGGCAGATACGCAGTATTTT
many | NA | TRBJ2-5 | TRBV7-9 | CASSPTTSLETQYF | TGTGCCAGCAGCCCGACGACTAGTTTAGAGACCCAGTACTTC
many | NA | TRBJ2-3 | TRBV20-1 | CSARGYRVTDTQYF | TGCAGTGCCCGGGGGTACAGGGTGACAGATACGCAGTATTTT
NA | TRBD1 | TRBJ1-1 | TRBV29-1 | CSVRGQAWDTEAFF | TGCAGCGTGAGGGGACAGGCTTGGGACACTGAAGCTTTCTTT
NA | TRBD1 | TRBJ1-2 | TRBV6-1 | CASREAPGQGADTF | TGTGCCAGCAGGGAAGCCCCCGGACAGGGGGCGGACACCTTC
few | NA | TRBJ2-7 | TRBV20-1 | CSARAASGLIYEQYF | TGCAGTGCCCGTGCAGCGTCGGGCTTGATCTACGAGCAGTACTTC
NA | TRBD1 | TRBJ2-3 | TRBV5-4 | CASSARTGLDTQYF | TGTGCCAGCAGCGCCAGGACAGGGTTAGATACGCAGTATTTT
many | NA | TRBJ2-1 | TRBV20-1 | CSASGSYNEQFF | TGCAGTGCTAGCGGGAGTTACAATGAGCAGTTCTTC
few | NA | TRBJ2-7 | TRBV10-2 | CASNGPAYEQYF | TGCGCCAGCAATGGTCCTGCCTACGAGCAGTACTTC
NA | TRBD2 | TRBJ2-3 | TRBV30 | CAWSRLAGGNTQYF | TGTGCCTGGAGTAGGCTAGCGGGAGGGAATACGCAGTATTTT
NA | TRBD2 | TRBJ2-2 | TRBV19 | CAGTSGSTGELFF | TGTGCCGGGACTAGCGGGAGCACCGGGGAGCTGTTTTTT
many | NA | TRBJ2-2 | TRBV7-8 | CASSGGITGELFF | TGTGCCAGCAGCGGAGGGATCACCGGGGAGCTGTTTTTT
few | NA | TRBJ2-3 | TRBV25-1 | CASSESGRITDTQYF | TGTGCCAGCAGTGAATCGGGCAGAATCACAGATACGCAGTATTTT
NA | NA | TRBJ1-2 | TRBV7-2 | CASSPFYEGAGYTF | TGTGCCAGCAGCCCATTCTACGAAGGAGCGGGCTACACCTTC
few | TRBD1 | TRBJ1-6 | TRBV20-1 | CSARRGQGGNSPLHF | TGCAGTGCTAGGAGGGGGCAGGGGGGCAATTCACCCCTCCACTTT
many | NA | TRBJ1-1 | TRBV12-3/TRBV12-4 | CASSLNTGFTEAFF | TGTGCCAGCAGTTTAAATACAGGGTTCACTGAAGCTTTCTTT
NA | TRBD2 | TRBJ2-1 | TRBV7-3 | CASSTGTSYEQFF | TGTGCCAGCAGCACGGGGACTAGCTATGAGCAGTTCTTC
NA | NA | TRBJ2-2 | TRBV14 | CASSQAWGTGNTGELFF | TGTGCCAGCAGCCAAGCGTGGGGGACTGGAAACACCGGGGAGCTGTTTTTT
few | TRBD2 | TRBJ2-3 | TRBV3-1 | CASSQGTSGRIDTQYF | TGTGCCAGCAGCCAAGGGACTAGCGGTAGAATAGATACGCAGTATTTT